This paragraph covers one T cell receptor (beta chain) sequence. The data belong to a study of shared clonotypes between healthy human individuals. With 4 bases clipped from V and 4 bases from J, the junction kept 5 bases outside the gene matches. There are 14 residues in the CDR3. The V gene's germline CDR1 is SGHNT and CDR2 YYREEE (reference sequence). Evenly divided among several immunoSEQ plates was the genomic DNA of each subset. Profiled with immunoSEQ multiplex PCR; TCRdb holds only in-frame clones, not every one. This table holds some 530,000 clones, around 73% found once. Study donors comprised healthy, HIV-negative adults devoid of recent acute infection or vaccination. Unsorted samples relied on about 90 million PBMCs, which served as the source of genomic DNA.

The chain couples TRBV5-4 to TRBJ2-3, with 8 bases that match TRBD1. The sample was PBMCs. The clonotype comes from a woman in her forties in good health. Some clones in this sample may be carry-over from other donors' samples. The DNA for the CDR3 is TGTGCCAGCAGCCACGGACAGGGTCCAGATACGCAGTATTTT. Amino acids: CASSHGQGPDTQYF. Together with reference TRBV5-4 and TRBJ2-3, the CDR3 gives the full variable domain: ETGVTQSPTHLIKTRGQQVTLRCSSQSGHNTVSWYQQALGQGPQFIFQYYREEENGRGNFPPRFSGLQFPNYSSELNVNALELDDSALYLCASSHGQGPDTQYFGPGTRLTVL.